The rows below give T cell receptor beta chains drawn from one sample of a study of neurological immune-mediated disorders. One entry per CDR3 protein results from TCRdb running MiXCR on the 5' RACE reads. The sample consists of some 26,000 distinct CDR3 sequences, 3% to 3.5% of them appearing once. Source material: PBMCs. All receptors derive from a woman aged 25 to 45 with multiple sclerosis. The CDR3 runs from the conserved cysteine through the conserved F or W. D genes are given only for firm matches. A clone size is listed for some rows: how often the clone was seen (once, few, many), or a class if it is expanded.

TRBJ2-7 | many | TRBV4-1 | 15 | TRBD1 | TGCGCCAGCAGCCGACAACAGGGGGAAGGTCACGAGCAGTACTTC | CASSRQQGEGHEQYF
TRBJ2-7 | many | TRBV5-1 | 14 | TRBD2 | TGCGCCAGCAGTCGTCTAGCGGAAACCTACGAGCAGTACTTC | CASSRLAETYEQYF
TRBJ2-5 | many | TRBV24-1 | 15 | . | TGTGCCACCAGTGATCAACGGGGGATACAAGAGACCCAGTACTTC | CATSDQRGIQETQYF
TRBJ2-3 | many | TRBV7-3 | 13 | . | TGTGCCAGCAGCTGGTACGGCACAGATACGCAGTATTTT | CASSWYGTDTQYF
TRBJ2-7 | many | TRBV5-6 | 13 | . | TGTGCCAGCAGCTTAGAGGGATACGGCGAGCAGTACTTC | CASSLEGYGEQYF
TRBJ1-3 | many | TRBV9 | 17 | TRBD1 | TGTGCCAGCAGCCCATGGGACAGTAATATCTCTGGAAACACCATATATTTT | CASSPWDSNISGNTIYF
TRBJ2-5 | many | TRBV7-2 | 14 | TRBD2 | TGTGCCAGCAGCTTAAGGTTGGAAGGGACTACCCCGTACTTC | CASSLRLEGTTPYF
TRBJ2-2 | many | TRBV5-5 | 16 | TRBD2 | TGTGCCAGCAGCAGGACTAGCGGGAGTGGCACCGGGGAGCTGTTTTTT | CASSRTSGSGTGELFF
TRBJ2-5 | many | TRBV5-1 | 15 | TRBD1 | TGCGCCAGCAGCTTGGAAGGACAGGTCGGGGAGACCCAGTACTTC | CASSLEGQVGETQYF
TRBJ2-5 | many | TRBV20-1 | 16 | . | TGCAGTGCTAGAGAGTTCCGGGGGCTAGACCAAGAGACCCAGTACTTC | CSAREFRGLDQETQYF
TRBJ1-2 | many | TRBV12-3/TRBV12-4 | 15 | . | TGTGCCAGCAGTTCGTCCCTGAGGGGGGCCTATGGCTACACCTTC | CASSSSLRGAYGYTF
TRBJ1-3 | many | TRBV7-2 | 18 | . | TGTGCCAGCAGCTTAGATTCCCTGGACAGAGTATCTGGAAACACCATATATTTT | CASSLDSLDRVSGNTIYF
TRBJ1-1 | many | TRBV4-2 | 16 | . | TGTGCCAGCAGCCAAGACTTGTGGGGATCGAACACTGAAGCTTTCTTT | CASSQDLWGSNTEAFF
TRBJ2-2 | many | TRBV18 | 16 | . | TGTGCCAGCTCACCGTTTTCGCCGAAGGCCACCGGGGAGCTGTTTTTT | CASSPFSPKATGELFF
TRBJ1-4 | . | TRBV23-1 | 20 | TRBD1 | TGCGCCAGCAGTCAACCCTTGGAGGGACAGACCGTAAATATTAATGAAAAACTGTTTTTT | CASSQPLEGQTVNINEKLFF
TRBJ1-2 | many | TRBV9 | 14 | TRBD1 | TGTGCCAGCAGCGTAACTGGACAGGGGAGTGGCTACACCTTC | CASSVTGQGSGYTF
TRBJ1-6 | many | TRBV5-1 | 17 | . | TGCGCCAGCAGCTTGAACGGGGTCAGCTCCTATAATTCACCCCTCAACTTT | CASSLNGVSSYNSPLNF
TRBJ1-1 | many | TRBV20-1 | 17 | . | TGCAGTGCTAGAGATCCGGGGGACTTAGACCGGAGTACTGAAGCTTTCTTT | CSARDPGDLDRSTEAFF
TRBJ1-1 | many | TRBV5-1 | 12 | . | TGCGCCAGCAGCTTGGACCGTACTGAAGCTTTCTTT | CASSLDRTEAFF
TRBJ2-3 | many | TRBV7-8 | 16 | TRBD2 | TGTGCCAGCAGCAACCCGGAGCGGGGGCGCACAGATACGCAGTATTTT | CASSNPERGRTDTQYF
TRBJ2-5 | many | TRBV5-1 | 16 | . | TGCGCCAGCAGCTTGCAGGGCAGGGGTAATCAAGAGACCCAGTACTTC | CASSLQGRGNQETQYF
TRBJ1-6 | . | TRBV6-1 | 15 | . | TGTGCCAGCAGGGAGGGGTCGGGGGGAAATTCACCCCTCCACTTT | CASREGSGGNSPLHF
TRBJ2-1 | many | TRBV5-1 | 17 | . | TGCGCCAGCAGCTGGGGCCTGGGGGGAGGTCGGGTCAATGAGCAGTTCTTC | CASSWGLGGGRVNEQFF
TRBJ1-6 | many | TRBV5-1 | 15 | . | TGCGCCAGCAGCTCGGTTAGCTCCTATAATTCACCCCTCAACTTT | CASSSVSSYNSPLNF
TRBJ2-5 | many | TRBV6-6 | 13 | TRBD1 | TGTGCCAGCACCCACAGGGGACAAGAGACCCAGTACTTC | CASTHRGQETQYF
TRBJ1-1 | many | TRBV20-1 | 13 | . | TGCAGTGCTGGGAAGGCGGTGGGCACTGAAGCTTTCTTT | CSAGKAVGTEAFF
TRBJ2-1 | many | TRBV3-1 | 16 | TRBD2 | TGTGCCAGCAGCCCACTAGCGGGAGGCACCTACAATGAGCAGTTCTTC | CASSPLAGGTYNEQFF
TRBJ1-2 | . | TRBV6-5 | 12 | . | TGTGCCAGCAGTTTAGATAACTATGGCTACACCTTC | CASSLDNYGYTF
TRBJ1-4 | many | TRBV12-3/TRBV12-4 | 15 | TRBD1 | TGTGCCAGCAGTTTAGCAGGGACAGCTAATGAAAAACTGTTTTTT | CASSLAGTANEKLFF
TRBJ2-3 | . | TRBV6-5 | 17 | TRBD2 | TGTGCCAGCAGTACTGCCCCGGGACTAGCGGGAGTGGATACGCAGTATTTT | CASSTAPGLAGVDTQYF
TRBJ1-5 | many | TRBV20-1 | 14 | . | TGCAGTGCTAGAGCTTACTCCGGGAATCAGCCCCAGCATTTT | CSARAYSGNQPQHF
TRBJ1-5 | . | TRBV10-3 | 14 | . | TGTGCCATCAGTGAGGGCGGGTTCAATCAGCCCCAGCATTTT | CAISEGGFNQPQHF
TRBJ2-1 | many | TRBV2 | 13 | . | TGTGCCAGCAGCCTTGCGCGGGGCAATGAGCAGTTCTTC | CASSLARGNEQFF
TRBJ2-7 | few | TRBV4-3 | 15 | . | TGCGCCAGCAGCCAAGGCGGGACATCAGGCTACGAGCAGTACTTC | CASSQGGTSGYEQYF
TRBJ2-2 | many | TRBV20-1 | 14 | . | TGCAGTGCCAAACGGACAGTGAACACCGGGGAGCTGTTTTTT | CSAKRTVNTGELFF
TRBJ1-6 | many | TRBV7-8 | 17 | . | TGTGCCAGCAGCCCTTTGACGACGTCAGGGGATAATTCACCCCTCCACTTT | CASSPLTTSGDNSPLHF
TRBJ2-7 | many | TRBV5-1 | 12 | . | TGCGCCAGCAGCTTGATCCCTTACGAGCAGTACTTC | CASSLIPYEQYF
TRBJ2-2 | many | TRBV20-1 | 12 | . | TGCAGTGCTAGGGATTACACCGGGGAGCTGTTTTTT | CSARDYTGELFF
TRBJ2-7 | many | TRBV27 | 16 | . | TGTGCCAGCAGGCGTTGGGGAGGGGGAGATTCCTACGAGCAGTACTTC | CASRRWGGGDSYEQYF
TRBJ2-5 | medium-sized | TRBV29-1 | 14 | . | TGCAGCGTTGTAGGTGGACAGTTCACAGAGACCCAGTACTTC | CSVVGGQFTETQYF
TRBJ1-6 | many | TRBV20-1 | 16 | . | TGCAGTGCTAGACTACAAGGGGACACCCCAAATTCACCCCTCCACTTT | CSARLQGDTPNSPLHF
TRBJ2-5 | few | TRBV7-2 | 16 | TRBD2 | TGTGCCAGCAGCTTATTCCCCTCTAGCGGACAAGAGACCCAGTACTTC | CASSLFPSSGQETQYF
TRBJ1-4 | many | TRBV5-1 | 15 | TRBD1 | TGCGCCAGCAGCTCGCAGGGGGATGCACCTGAAAAACTGTTTTTT | CASSSQGDAPEKLFF
TRBJ1-2 | . | TRBV20-1 | 13 | . | TGCAGTGCTCTTGGGGGGCTGAGTTCCGGCTACACCTTC | CSALGGLSSGYTF
TRBJ1-5 | many | TRBV6-6 | 15 | . | TGTGCCAGCAGCGACCTAACCCCTAGCAATCAGCCCCAGCATTTT | CASSDLTPSNQPQHF
TRBJ1-2 | many | TRBV3-1 | 16 | . | TGTGCCAGCAGCCAAGTTCCCGGGACTTCTTTGGTCGGCTACACCTTC | CASSQVPGTSLVGYTF
TRBJ2-7 | many | TRBV12-3/TRBV12-4 | 12 | TRBD1 | TGTGCCAGCAGTTCACAGGGGTACGAGCAGTACTTC | CASSSQGYEQYF
TRBJ1-6 | many | TRBV6-5 | 14 | . | TGTGCCAGCAGGAAGTCGGTTGGAGGCTCACCCCTCCACTTT | CASRKSVGGSPLHF
TRBJ2-5 | many | TRBV18 | 14 | . | TGTGCCAGCTCACCAGGTTCTCCAAAAGGGACCCAGTACTTC | CASSPGSPKGTQYF
TRBJ2-7 | many | TRBV3-1 | 13 | . | TGTGCCAGCAGCCACACCAGGTTCCAAGAGCAGTACTTC | CASSHTRFQEQYF
TRBJ2-3 | many | TRBV28 | 16 | . | TGTGCCAGCAGTTTTAGCCTAACCATAGTGGCAGATACGCAGTATTTT | CASSFSLTIVADTQYF
TRBJ2-3 | large | TRBV28 | 15 | TRBD2 | TGTGCCAGCAGTTTAGCGGGAGTGGGAGCAGATACGCAGTATTTT | CASSLAGVGADTQYF
TRBJ2-2 | many | TRBV7-2 | 17 | . | TGTGCCAGCAGCTTAGCCGTACTCAGCGATCTCACCGGGGAGCTGTTTTTT | CASSLAVLSDLTGELFF
TRBJ2-7 | few | TRBV5-1 | 15 | TRBD2 | TGCGCCAGCACCCCCGGGACTAGCGGCCTCTACGAGCAGTACTTC | CASTPGTSGLYEQYF